This TCR beta chain is from a study of STAT5B mutations in CD4+ large granular lymphocyte leukemia. CDR1 SGHNT and CDR2 YENEEA come from the germline V gene. The CDR3 totals 13 residues. Deletions cut 2 bases from V and 4 bases from J, with 9 bases between. Study outcomes and limitations: About a quarter of private leukemic clonotypes occurred rarely in other patients' non-leukemic repertoires. CD4-sorted patient repertoires seemed more clonal than healthy CD4+ repertoires.

Sequencing was at survey level. Assay used: immunoSEQ multiplex PCR; TCRdb lists only in-frame clones, some missing. This sample yields around 47,000 clones, of which 80% to 85% are seen a single time; more than 0.3% belongs to the top ten. In the case of this clone: Antigen unknown.

The sequenced sample was CD4+ T cells from blood buffy coats. The receptor was isolated from a human donor in good health. The rearrangement uses TRBV11-3 and TRBJ2-7; D gene ambiguous. This CDR3 reads CASSLRPLYEQYF. CDR3 nucleotides: TGTGCCAGCAGCTTACGGCCCTTATACGAGCAGTACTTC.